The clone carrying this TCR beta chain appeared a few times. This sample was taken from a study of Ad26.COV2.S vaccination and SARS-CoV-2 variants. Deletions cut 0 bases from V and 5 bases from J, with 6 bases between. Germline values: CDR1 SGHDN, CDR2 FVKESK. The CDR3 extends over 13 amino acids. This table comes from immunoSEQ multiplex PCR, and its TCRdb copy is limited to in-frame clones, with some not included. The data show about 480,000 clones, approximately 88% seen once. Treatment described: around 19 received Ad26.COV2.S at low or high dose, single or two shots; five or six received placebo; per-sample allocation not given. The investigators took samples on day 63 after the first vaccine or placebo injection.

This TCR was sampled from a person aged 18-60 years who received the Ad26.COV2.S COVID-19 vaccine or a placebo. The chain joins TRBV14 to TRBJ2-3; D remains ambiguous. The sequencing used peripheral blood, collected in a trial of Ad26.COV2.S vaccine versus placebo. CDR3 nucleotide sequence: TGTGCCAGCAGCCAAGATCTGGGAGATACGCAGTATTTT. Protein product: CASSQDLGDTQYF.